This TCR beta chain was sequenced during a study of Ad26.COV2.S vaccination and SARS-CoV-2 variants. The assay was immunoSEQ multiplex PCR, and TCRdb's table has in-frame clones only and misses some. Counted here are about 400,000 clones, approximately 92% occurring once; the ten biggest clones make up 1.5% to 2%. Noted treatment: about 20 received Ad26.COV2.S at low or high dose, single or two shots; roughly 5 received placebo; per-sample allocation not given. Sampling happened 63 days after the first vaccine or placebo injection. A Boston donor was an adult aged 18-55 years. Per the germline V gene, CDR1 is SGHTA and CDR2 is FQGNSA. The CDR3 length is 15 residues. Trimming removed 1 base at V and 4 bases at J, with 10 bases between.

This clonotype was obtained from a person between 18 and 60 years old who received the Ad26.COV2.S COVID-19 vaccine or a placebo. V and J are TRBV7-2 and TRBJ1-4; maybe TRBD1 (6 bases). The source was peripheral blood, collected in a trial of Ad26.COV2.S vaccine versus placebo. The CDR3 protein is CASSLGGHYNEKLFF. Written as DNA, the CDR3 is TGTGCCAGCAGCTTAGGGGGGCACTATAATGAAAAACTGTTTTTT.